In its sample, the clone carrying this TCR beta chain was seen a few times. Using immunoSEQ multiplex PCR, the repertoire was profiled, and TCRdb retains in-frame clones only, with some absent. The table has 100,000 to 150,000 clones, approximately 92% seen once. This entry belongs to a study of control samples from healthy donors and cancer patients. CDR3 length: 13 amino acids. V shed 8 bases and J shed 10 bases, with 15 bases lying between them. The germline gives CDR1 MDHEN, CDR2 SYDVKM. The source material was blood. This chain links TRBV28 with TRBJ1-6; D may be TRBD1 (5 bases). This sequence originates from a man aged 40-55 years in good health. CDR3 protein: CASHEGSESPLHF. DNA for the CDR3: TGTGCCAGCCACGAGGGGTCGGAATCACCCCTCCACTTT.